A single sample is the source of the 8 T cell receptor beta chains below, sequenced in a study of blood T cells in healthy people across ages. Then a second PCR, running about 7 to 11 cycles, was carried out with a sample-barcoded 5' primer and a J-beta primer mix. TCRdb recomputed calls from the 5' RACE reads with MiXCR, one row per CDR3 protein. The data contain approximately 790,000 distinct CDR3 sequences, around two thirds of them singletons. The sample taken for sequencing was blood. Source of these receptors: a man younger than 40 in good health.

The V gene is TRBV6-2 or TRBV6-3, the J gene TRBJ2-7; TRBD1 or TRBD2 may be the D gene (5 bases each). Trimming stripped 5 bases from V and 3 bases from J, with 17 bases between. Per germline, CDR1 MNHEY and CDR2 SVGEGT. The CDR3 consists of 15 residues. In DNA, the CDR3 is TGTGCCAGCAGTCCGGGGACGGGCAGTCGCTACGAGCAGTACTTC. Translation gives CASSPGTGSRYEQYF.

V and J are TRBV6-2 or TRBV6-3 and TRBJ2-7; TRBD1 matches 9 bases. CDR3 length: 14 residues. The V gene's germline CDR1 is MNHEY and CDR2 SVGEGT. Trimming cost V 10 bases and J 1 base; bases outside gene matches: 8. This chain's CDR3 is CATSDRGNSYEQYF. CDR3 in DNA: TGTGCCACTTCGGACAGGGGTAATTCCTACGAGCAGTACTTC.

This clonotype appeared a few times. The chain recombines TRBV29-1 with TRBJ2-1; the D gene is possibly TRBD2 (5 bases). The CDR3 has 13 residues. Germline V lookup: CDR1 SQVTM, CDR2 ANQGSEA. The V gene lost 5 bases and the J gene lost 3 bases, with 11 bases spanning the gap. The CDR3 spells CSVSGGLYNEQFF. The CDR3 DNA reads as TGCAGCGTTTCAGGAGGTCTCTACAATGAGCAGTTCTTC.

This chain uses TRBV15 with TRBJ2-5; perhaps D is TRBD1 or TRBD2 (6 bases each). Per the germline V gene, CDR1 is LNHNV and CDR2 is YYDKDF (reference sequence). This CDR3 is 14 amino acids long. V dropped 4 bases and J dropped 2 bases, with 11 bases sitting between them. The CDR3 coding sequence is TGTGCCACCAGCAAATCGGGGGCACAAGAGACCCAGTACTTC. Amino acids: CATSKSGAQETQYF.

The chain uses TRBV12-3 or TRBV12-4 and TRBJ2-4, with D unclear. The germline V and J ends were trimmed by 7 bases and 0 bases, with 16 bases remaining between them. CDR3 length: 16 amino acids. CDR3: CASTHDGHIAKNIQYF. DNA for the CDR3: TGTGCCAGCACCCACGACGGTCACATAGCCAAAAACATTCAGTACTTC.

This clonotype was counted a single time. V and J are TRBV12-3 or TRBV12-4 and TRBJ2-1, with 7 nucleotides matching TRBD1. J was trimmed by 5 bases and V by 5 bases; bases with no gene match: 9. The CDR3 loop spans 15 amino acids. CDR3 sequence: CASSPSTGPNNEQFF. CDR3 bases: TGTGCCAGCAGTCCCTCGACAGGGCCCAACAATGAGCAGTTCTTC.

This clonotype turned up a few times. This chain links TRBV14 with TRBJ2-1; unclear D gene. This CDR3 comprises 14 residues. Trimming pared 0 bases from V and 8 bases from J, leaving 11 bases between. Germline V gene sequence: CDR1 SGHDN, CDR2 FVKESK. CDR3 sequence reads: CASSQEKPSDEQFF. Written as DNA, the CDR3 is TGTGCCAGCAGCCAAGAAAAACCGAGCGATGAGCAGTTCTTC.

This clonotype was seen a handful of times. The rearrangement links TRBV5-1 to TRBJ1-2; a possible D gene is TRBD1 (6 bases). Looked up from germline, CDR1 is SGHRS and CDR2 is YFSETQ. Trimming removed 5 bases from V and 5 bases from J, with 16 bases in between. This CDR3 comprises 14 residues. CDR3 loop: CASRIRAQGYGYTF. CDR3 DNA: TGCGCCAGCAGGATCCGGGCCCAGGGGTATGGCTACACCTTC.